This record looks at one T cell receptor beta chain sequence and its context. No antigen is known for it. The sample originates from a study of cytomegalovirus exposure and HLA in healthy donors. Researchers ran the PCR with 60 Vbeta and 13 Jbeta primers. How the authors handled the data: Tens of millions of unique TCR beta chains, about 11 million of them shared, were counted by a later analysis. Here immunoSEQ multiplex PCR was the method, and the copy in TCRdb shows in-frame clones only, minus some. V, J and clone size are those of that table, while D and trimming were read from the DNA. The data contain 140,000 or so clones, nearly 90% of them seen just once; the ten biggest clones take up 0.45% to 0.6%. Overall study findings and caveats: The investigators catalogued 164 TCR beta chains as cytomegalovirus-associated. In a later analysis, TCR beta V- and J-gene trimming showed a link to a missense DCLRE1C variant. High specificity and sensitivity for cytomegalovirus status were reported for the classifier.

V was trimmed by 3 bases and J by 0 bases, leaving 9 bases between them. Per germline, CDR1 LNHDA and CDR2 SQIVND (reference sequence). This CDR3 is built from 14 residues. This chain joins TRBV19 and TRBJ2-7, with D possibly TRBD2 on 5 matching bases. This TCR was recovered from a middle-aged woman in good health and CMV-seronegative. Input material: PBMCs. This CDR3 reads CASSIQGSSYEQYF. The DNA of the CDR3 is TGTGCCAGTAGTATTCAAGGGAGCTCCTACGAGCAGTACTTC. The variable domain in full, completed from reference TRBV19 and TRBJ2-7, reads DGGITQSPKYLFRKEGQNVTLSCEQNLNHDAMYWYRQDPGQGLRLIYYSQIVNDFQKGDIAEGYSVSREKKESFPLTVTSAQKNPTAFYLCASSIQGSSYEQYFGPGTRLTVT.